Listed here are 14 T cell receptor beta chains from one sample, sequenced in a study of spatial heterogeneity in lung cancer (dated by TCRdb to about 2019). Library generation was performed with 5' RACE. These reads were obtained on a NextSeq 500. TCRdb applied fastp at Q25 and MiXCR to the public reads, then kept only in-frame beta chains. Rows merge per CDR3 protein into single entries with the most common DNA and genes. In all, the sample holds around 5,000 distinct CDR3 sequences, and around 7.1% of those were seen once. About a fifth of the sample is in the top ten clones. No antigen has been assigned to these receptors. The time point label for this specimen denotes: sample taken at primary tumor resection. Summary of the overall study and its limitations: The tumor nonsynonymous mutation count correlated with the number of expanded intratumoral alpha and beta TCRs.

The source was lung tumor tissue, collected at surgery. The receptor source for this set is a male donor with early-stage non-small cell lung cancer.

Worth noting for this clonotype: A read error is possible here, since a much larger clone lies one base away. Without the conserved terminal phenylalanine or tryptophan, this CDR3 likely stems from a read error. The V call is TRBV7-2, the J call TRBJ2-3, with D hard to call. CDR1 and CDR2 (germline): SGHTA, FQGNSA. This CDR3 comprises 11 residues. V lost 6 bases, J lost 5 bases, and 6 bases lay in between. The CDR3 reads CASSRLDTQYS. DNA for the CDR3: TGTGCCAGCAGTAGACTAGATACGCAGTATTCT.

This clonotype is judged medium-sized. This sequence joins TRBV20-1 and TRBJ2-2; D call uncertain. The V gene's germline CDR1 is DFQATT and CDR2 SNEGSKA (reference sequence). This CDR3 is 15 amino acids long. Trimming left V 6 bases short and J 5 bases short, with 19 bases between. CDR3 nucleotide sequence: TGCAGTGCCAACCGTCTTGGGCTAAGTACCGGGGAGCTGTTTTTT. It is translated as CSANRLGLSTGELFF.

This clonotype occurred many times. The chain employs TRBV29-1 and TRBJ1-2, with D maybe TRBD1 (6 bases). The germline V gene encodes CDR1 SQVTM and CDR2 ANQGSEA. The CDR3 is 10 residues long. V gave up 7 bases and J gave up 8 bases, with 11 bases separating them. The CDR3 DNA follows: TGCAGCGCCCAGGACAGCGGCTACACCTTC. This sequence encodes CSAQDSGYTF.

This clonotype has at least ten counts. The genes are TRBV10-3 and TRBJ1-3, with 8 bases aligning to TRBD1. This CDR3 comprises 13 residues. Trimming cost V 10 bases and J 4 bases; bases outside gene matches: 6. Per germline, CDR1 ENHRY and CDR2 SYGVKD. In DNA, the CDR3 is TGTGCCAGCAAACAGGGGGAAGGAAACACCATATATTTT. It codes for CASKQGEGNTIYF.

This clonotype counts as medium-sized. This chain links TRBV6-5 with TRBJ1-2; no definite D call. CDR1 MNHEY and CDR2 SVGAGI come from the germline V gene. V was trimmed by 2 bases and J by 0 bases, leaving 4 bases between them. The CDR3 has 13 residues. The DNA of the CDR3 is TGTGCCAGCAGTTACAGGCCTAACTATGGCTACACCTTC. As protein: CASSYRPNYGYTF.

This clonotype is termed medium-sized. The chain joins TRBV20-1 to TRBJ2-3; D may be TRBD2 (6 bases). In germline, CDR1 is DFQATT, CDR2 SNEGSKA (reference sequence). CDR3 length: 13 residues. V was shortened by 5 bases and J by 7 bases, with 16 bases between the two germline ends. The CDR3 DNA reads TGCAGTGCTGACAAGCTGGGGGGAAATACGCAGTATTTT. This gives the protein CSADKLGGNTQYF.

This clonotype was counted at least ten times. The CDR3 DNA sequence: TGTGCCAGCAGTACCTCGACAGGAACTGGAAACACCATATATTTT. It is translated as CASSTSTGTGNTIYF. This rearrangement joins TRBV28 to TRBJ1-3; TRBD1 might be the D (6 bases). Between the trimmed V and J ends, which lost 5 bases and 2 bases, there was a span of 13 bases. The CDR3 extends over 15 amino acids. Per the germline V gene, CDR1 is MDHEN and CDR2 is SYDVKM.

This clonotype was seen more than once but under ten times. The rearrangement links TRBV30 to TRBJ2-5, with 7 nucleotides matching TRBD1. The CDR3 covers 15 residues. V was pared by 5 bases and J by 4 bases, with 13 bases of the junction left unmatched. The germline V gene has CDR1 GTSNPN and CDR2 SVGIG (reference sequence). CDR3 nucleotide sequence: TGTGCCTGGGTCCCACAGGGGACCGCTCGAGAGACCCAGTACTTC. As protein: CAWVPQGTARETQYF.

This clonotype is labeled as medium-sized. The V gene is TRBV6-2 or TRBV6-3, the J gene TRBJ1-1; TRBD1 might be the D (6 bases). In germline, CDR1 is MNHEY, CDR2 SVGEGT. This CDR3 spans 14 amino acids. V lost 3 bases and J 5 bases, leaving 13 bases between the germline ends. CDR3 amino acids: CASSYFRGGTEAFF. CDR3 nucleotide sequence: TGTGCCAGCAGTTATTTCAGAGGGGGGACTGAAGCTTTCTTT.

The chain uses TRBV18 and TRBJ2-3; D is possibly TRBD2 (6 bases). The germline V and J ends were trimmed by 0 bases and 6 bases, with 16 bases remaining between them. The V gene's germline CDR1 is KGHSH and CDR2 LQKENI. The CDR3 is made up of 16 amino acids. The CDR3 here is CASSPPGLPFGDTQYF. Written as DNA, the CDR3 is TGTGCCAGCTCACCACCGGGACTTCCTTTCGGTGATACGCAGTATTTT.

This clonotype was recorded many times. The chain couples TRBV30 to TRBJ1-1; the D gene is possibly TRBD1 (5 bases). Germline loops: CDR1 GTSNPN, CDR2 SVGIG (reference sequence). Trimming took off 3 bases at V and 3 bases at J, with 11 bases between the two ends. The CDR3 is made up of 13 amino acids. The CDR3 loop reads CAWSPSRDTEAFF. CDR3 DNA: TGTGCCTGGAGCCCATCCAGGGACACTGAAGCTTTCTTT.

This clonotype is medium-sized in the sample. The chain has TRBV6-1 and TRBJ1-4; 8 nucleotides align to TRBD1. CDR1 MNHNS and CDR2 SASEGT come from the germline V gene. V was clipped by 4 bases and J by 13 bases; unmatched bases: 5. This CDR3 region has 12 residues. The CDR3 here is CASSADRVGLFF. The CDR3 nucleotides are TGTGCCAGCAGTGCGGACAGGGTAGGACTGTTTTTT.

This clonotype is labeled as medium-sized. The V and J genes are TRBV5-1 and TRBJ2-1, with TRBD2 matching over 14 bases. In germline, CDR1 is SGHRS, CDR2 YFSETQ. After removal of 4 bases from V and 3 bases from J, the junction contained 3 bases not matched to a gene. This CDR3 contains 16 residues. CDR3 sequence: CASSGTSGGLYNEQFF. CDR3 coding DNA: TGCGCCAGCAGCGGGACTAGCGGGGGCCTCTACAATGAGCAGTTCTTC.

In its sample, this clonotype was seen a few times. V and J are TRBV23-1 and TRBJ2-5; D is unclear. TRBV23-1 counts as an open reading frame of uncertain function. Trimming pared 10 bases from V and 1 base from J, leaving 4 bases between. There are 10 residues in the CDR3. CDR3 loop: CAISQETQYF. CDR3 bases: TGCGCCATCTCCCAAGAGACCCAGTACTTC.